These T cell receptor beta chains were read from a single sample in a study of CD8+ T cells in alopecia areata. Sequencing used immunoSEQ multiplex PCR; TCRdb keeps in-frame clones, though not all of them. Among roughly 150,000 clones listed, less than 65% were seen once. Sequences were derived from CD8+ T cells sorted from blood, sampled at week 0. These receptors were taken from a human donor with alopecia areata. Both conserved end residues are trimmed from each CDR3. Fields, in order: CDR3 protein, V gene.

ASSESREQY	TRBV10-1
ASSSSGTQPQH	TRBV27
ASGPRTGSTDTQY	TRBV12-5
AWSSGTGNSPLH	TRBV30
ASPKEGSGANVLT	TRBV7-9
ACKAGRTGEAF	TRBV30
ASSLREMTNTGELF	TRBV2
ASSELGTGGIYGYT	TRBV2
ASSAKVGEQF	TRBV9
SAPRGSEQY	TRBV20-1
ASSLARRQVTGELF	TRBV5-1